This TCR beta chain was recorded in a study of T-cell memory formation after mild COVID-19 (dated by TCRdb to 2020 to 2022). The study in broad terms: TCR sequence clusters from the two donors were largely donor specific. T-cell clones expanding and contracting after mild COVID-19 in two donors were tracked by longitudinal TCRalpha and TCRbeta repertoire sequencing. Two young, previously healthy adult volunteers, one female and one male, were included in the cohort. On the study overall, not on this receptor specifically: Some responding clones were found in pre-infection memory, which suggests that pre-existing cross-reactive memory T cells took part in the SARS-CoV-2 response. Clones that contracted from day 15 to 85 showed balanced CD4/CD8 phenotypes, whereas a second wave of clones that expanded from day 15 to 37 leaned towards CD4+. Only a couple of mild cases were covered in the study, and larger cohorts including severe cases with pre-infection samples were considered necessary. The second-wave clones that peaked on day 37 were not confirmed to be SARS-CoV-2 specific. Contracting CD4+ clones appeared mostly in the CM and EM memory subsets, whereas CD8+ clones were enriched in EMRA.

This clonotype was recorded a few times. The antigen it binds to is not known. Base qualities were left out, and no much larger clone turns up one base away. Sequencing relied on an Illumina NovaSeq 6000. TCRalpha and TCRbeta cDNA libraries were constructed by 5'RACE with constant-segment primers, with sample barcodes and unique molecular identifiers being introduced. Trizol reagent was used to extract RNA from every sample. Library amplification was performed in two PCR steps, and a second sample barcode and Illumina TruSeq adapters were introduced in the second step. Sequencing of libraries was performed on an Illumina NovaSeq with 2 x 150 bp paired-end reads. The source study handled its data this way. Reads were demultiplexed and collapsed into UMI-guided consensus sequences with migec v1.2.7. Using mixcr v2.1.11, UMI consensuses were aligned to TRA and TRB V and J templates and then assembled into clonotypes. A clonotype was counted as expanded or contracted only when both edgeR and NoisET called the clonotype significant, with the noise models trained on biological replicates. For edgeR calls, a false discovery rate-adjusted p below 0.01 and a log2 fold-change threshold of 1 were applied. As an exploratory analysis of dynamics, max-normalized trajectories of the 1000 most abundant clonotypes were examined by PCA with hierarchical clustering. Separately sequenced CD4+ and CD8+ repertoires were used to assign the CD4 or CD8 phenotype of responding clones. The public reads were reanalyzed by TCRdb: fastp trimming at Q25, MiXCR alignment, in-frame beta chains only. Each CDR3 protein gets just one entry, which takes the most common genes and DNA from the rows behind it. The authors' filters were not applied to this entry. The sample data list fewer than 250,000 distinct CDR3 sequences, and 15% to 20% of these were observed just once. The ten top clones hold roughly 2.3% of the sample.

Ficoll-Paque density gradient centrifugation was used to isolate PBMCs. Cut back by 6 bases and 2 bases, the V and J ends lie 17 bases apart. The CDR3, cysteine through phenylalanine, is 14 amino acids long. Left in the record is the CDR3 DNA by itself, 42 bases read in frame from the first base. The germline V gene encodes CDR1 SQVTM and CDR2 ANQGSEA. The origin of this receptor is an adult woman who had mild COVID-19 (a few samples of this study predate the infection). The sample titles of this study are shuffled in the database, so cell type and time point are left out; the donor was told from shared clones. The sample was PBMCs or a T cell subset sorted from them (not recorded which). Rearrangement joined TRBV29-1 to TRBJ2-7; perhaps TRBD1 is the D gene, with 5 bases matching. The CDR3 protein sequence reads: CSVSTGSWTYEQYF. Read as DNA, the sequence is TGCAGCGTCTCCACAGGAAGTTGGACCTACGAGCAGTACTTC.